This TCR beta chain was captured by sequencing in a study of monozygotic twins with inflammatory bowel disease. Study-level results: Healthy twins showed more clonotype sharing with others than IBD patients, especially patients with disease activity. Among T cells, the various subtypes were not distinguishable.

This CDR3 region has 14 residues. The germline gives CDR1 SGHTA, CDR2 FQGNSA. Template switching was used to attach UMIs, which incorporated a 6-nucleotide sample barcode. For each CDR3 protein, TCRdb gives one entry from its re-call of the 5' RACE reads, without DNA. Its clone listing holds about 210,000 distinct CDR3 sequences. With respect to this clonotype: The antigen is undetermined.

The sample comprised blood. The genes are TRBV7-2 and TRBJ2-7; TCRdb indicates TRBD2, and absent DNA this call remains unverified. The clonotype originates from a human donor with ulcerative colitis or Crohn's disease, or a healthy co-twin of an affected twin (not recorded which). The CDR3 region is CASSYERGTYEQYF.